A selection of T cell receptor beta chains follows, all from one sample in a study of blood T cell repertoires in COVID-19. Some clones are missing from TCRdb's copy, which holds only in-frame ones; the method was immunoSEQ multiplex PCR. The sample gives about 140,000 clones, about 80% of which show up once; 1.5% to 2% is in the top ten. Sequences were obtained from PBMCs or T cells enriched from blood (not recorded which). These TCRs come from a woman aged 18-29 years who had been exposed to COVID-19. Each CDR3 is given with its conserved first and last residue. Fields, in order: J gene, clone size, D gene, V gene, CDR3 protein, CDR3 DNA. The D gene is left open where the match is weak. Size is stated for part of the rows, as once, few or many counts, or as a class when the clone is expanded.

J gene: TRBJ1-4; clone size: .; D gene: TRBD1; V gene: TRBV5-1; CDR3 protein: CASRLGQDNEKLFF; CDR3 DNA: TGCGCCAGCAGATTAGGACAGGATAATGAAAAACTGTTTTTT
J gene: TRBJ1-6; clone size: .; D gene: .; V gene: TRBV16; CDR3 protein: CASSQSTVSSPLHF; CDR3 DNA: TGTGCCAGCAGCCAATCCACAGTGAGCTCACCCCTCCACTTT
J gene: TRBJ1-2; clone size: .; D gene: .; V gene: TRBV6-6; CDR3 protein: CASSPQDSNYGYTF; CDR3 DNA: TGTGCCAGCAGTCCCCAGGACAGTAACTATGGCTACACCTTC
J gene: TRBJ1-5; clone size: .; D gene: TRBD1; V gene: TRBV6-2/TRBV6-3; CDR3 protein: CASSSDRVGGSNQPQHF; CDR3 DNA: TGTGCCAGCAGTTCGGACAGGGTCGGTGGTAGCAATCAGCCCCAGCATTTT
J gene: TRBJ2-5; clone size: .; D gene: TRBD2; V gene: TRBV9; CDR3 protein: CASSVAGRERYETQYF; CDR3 DNA: TGTGCCAGCAGCGTAGCTGGGCGGGAGCGGTATGAGACCCAGTACTTC
J gene: TRBJ1-5; clone size: .; D gene: .; V gene: TRBV28; CDR3 protein: CASSPDTYSNQPQHF; CDR3 DNA: TGTGCCAGCAGCCCAGACACCTATAGCAATCAGCCCCAGCATTTT
J gene: TRBJ1-1; clone size: .; D gene: .; V gene: TRBV28; CDR3 protein: CASKILGGLNTEAFF; CDR3 DNA: TGTGCCAGCAAAATCCTAGGGGGTTTGAACACTGAAGCTTTCTTT
J gene: TRBJ2-1; clone size: few; D gene: TRBD1; V gene: TRBV30; CDR3 protein: CAWTSGQSEIF; CDR3 DNA: TGTGCCTGGACCTCGGGACAGTCCGAAATCTTC
J gene: TRBJ1-3; clone size: .; D gene: TRBD1; V gene: TRBV30; CDR3 protein: CAWSSTGGAGNTIYF; CDR3 DNA: TGTGCCTGGAGTTCCACAGGGGGCGCTGGAAACACCATATATTTT
J gene: TRBJ1-1; clone size: .; D gene: TRBD1; V gene: TRBV6-5; CDR3 protein: CASRRQGEAFF; CDR3 DNA: TGTGCCAGCAGAAGACAGGGTGAAGCTTTCTTT
J gene: TRBJ1-1; clone size: .; D gene: .; V gene: TRBV11-2; CDR3 protein: CASSLYAGQNTEAFF; CDR3 DNA: TGTGCCAGCAGCCTCTACGCAGGACAGAACACTGAAGCTTTCTTT